This T cell receptor beta chain was recorded in a study of T cells in Graves' hyperthyroidism and ophthalmopathy. CDR1 and CDR2 (germline): SQVTM, ANQGSEA. The CDR3 is made up of 12 amino acids. V was trimmed by 2 bases and J by 11 bases, leaving 15 bases between them. RNA transcripts served as the template for amplifying TCR beta CDR3 regions. Carried out on the TCR CDR3, a first-round RT-PCR used the HTBI primer set. TCRdb used MiXCR to reprocess the multiplex PCR reads, holding one entry per CDR3 protein. The data contain under 250,000 distinct CDR3 sequences, approximately 23% of them singletons. This clonotype was found many times.

The chain is built from TRBV29-1 and TRBJ1-1; D is ambiguous. Sequences were obtained from blood. The sequence was obtained from a woman between 40 and 50 years old with Graves' ophthalmopathy. In nucleotides, the CDR3 is TGCAGCGTTGAACAGGCAGCCCTCGGGGCTTTCTTT. It encodes CSVEQAALGAFF.